This TCR beta chain was observed in a study of blood T cell repertoires in COVID-19. Study at large: Nucleic acid was either cDNA or gDNA, and it came from T cells, B-cell-depleted T cells, or PBMCs.

Comment on this clone: Other DNA variants within this sample encode the same CDR3.

Everyone who took part was 18 to 89 years old, and they came from about 25 US areas. Allocation to cohorts depended on clinical history reported by the participants. Measured with immunoSEQ multiplex PCR; TCRdb has only the in-frame clones, and not every one. The table shows about 500,000 clones, with roughly nine tenths occurring only once. V shed 0 bases and J shed 3 bases, with 6 bases lying between them. Germline CDR1 reads SGHRS; CDR2 reads YFSETQ. The CDR3 consists of 13 residues. This chain uses TRBV5-1 with TRBJ1-2; D is possibly TRBD1 (6 bases). The sample was PBMCs or T cells enriched from blood (not recorded which). The sequence was collected from a woman younger than 30 who had recovered from COVID-19. This CDR3 is CASSLGQDYGYTF. The DNA of the CDR3 is TGCGCCAGCAGCTTGGGACAGGACTATGGCTACACCTTC.